Presented here are 5 T cell receptor beta chains from one specimen sequenced in a study of T cell clonotyping in hematopoietic cell transplantation. Time point in this sample: recipient sample about 28 days before transplant, after cytoreduction. The method was immunoSEQ multiplex PCR; TCRdb's version includes in-frame clones alone and lacks a portion of them. The table records approximately 9,000 clones, about 90% of them present only once. The specimen was peripheral blood mononuclear cells, collected before stem cell transplant. The receptors derive from a woman in her fifties or sixties with acute myeloid leukemia. Some clones in this sample may be carry-over from other donors' samples.

The V and J genes are TRBV11-2 and TRBJ1-4; no clear D gene. CDR3 size: 15 residues. The germline V gene has CDR1 SGHAT and CDR2 FQNNGV. V was shortened by 4 bases and J by 4 bases, with 13 bases between the two germline ends. DNA of the CDR3: TGTGCCAGCAGCTCGATGGCAGAATTTAATGAAAAACTGTTTTTT. Residues: CASSSMAEFNEKLFF. The full variable domain, with the rest looked up from reference TRBV11-2 and TRBJ1-4, is EAGVAQSPRYKIIEKRQSVAFWCNPISGHATLYWYQQILGQGPKLLIQFQNNGVVDDSQLPKDRFSAERLKGVDSTLKIQPAKLEDSAVYLCASSSMAEFNEKLFFGSGTQLSVL.

The J gene is TRBJ1-5, the V gene TRBV5-6, with D perhaps matching TRBD1 (5 bases). This CDR3 has 15 residues. Germline assignment: CDR1 SGHDT and CDR2 YYEEEE. Deletions cut 0 bases from V and 2 bases from J, with 9 bases between. The CDR3 sequence: CASSLAGNGNQPQHF. Written as DNA, the CDR3 is TGTGCCAGCAGCTTGGCAGGGAATGGCAATCAGCCCCAGCATTTT.

This clone was seen once. The chain links TRBV9 to TRBJ2-7; D is ambiguous. Trimming shortened V by 0 bases and J by 6 bases, and 10 bases separated the two germline ends. The germline V gene has CDR1 SGDLS and CDR2 YYNGEE. The CDR3 is 13 amino acids. DNA of the CDR3: TGTGCCAGCAGCGTAGGTAACACCCGCGAGCAGTACTTC. Its translation is CASSVGNTREQYF.

V usage is TRBV19 and J usage is TRBJ1-1; maybe TRBD1 (5 bases). The V end lost 3 bases, the J end lost 4 bases, and 6 bases lay between the germline ends. The germline V gene has CDR1 LNHDA and CDR2 SQIVND (reference sequence). There are 12 residues in the CDR3. CDR3 residues: CASSMGGTEAFF. The CDR3 nucleotides read TGTGCCAGTAGTATGGGGGGCACTGAAGCTTTCTTT.

The V call is TRBV20-1, the J call TRBJ2-5; D is unclear. CDR1 is DFQATT and CDR2 is SNEGSKA in the germline V gene (reference sequence). Trimming removed 3 bases from V and 5 bases from J, with 4 bases in between. The CDR3 has 10 amino acids. The CDR3 sequence is CSASGETQYF. CDR3 nucleotides: TGCAGTGCTAGCGGCGAGACCCAGTACTTC.